The next 21 T cell receptor beta chains were all read from a single sample in a study of tissue T cells after allogeneic stem cell transplantation. This table comes from immunoSEQ multiplex PCR, and its TCRdb copy is limited to in-frame clones, with some not included. The sample gives 5,000 or so clones, 60% to 80% of which show up once; around 25% is in the top ten. The source material was duodenal tissue, sampled at autopsy. Receptor source: a female patient aged 18-55 years with steroid-refractory graft-versus-host disease after an allogeneic stem cell transplant. Some T cells may be graft donor cells.

The V gene is TRBV6-6, the J gene TRBJ2-7; D is perhaps TRBD1 or TRBD2 (5 bases each). The V gene lost 2 bases and the J gene lost 6 bases, with 8 bases spanning the gap. Germline loops: CDR1 MNHNY, CDR2 SVGAGI (reference sequence). The CDR3 extends over 12 amino acids. This CDR3 reads CASSYVGAEQYF. The CDR3 DNA reads as TGTGCCAGCAGTTACGTCGGGGCCGAGCAGTACTTC.

The chain combines TRBV2 with TRBJ1-5, with 7 positions matching TRBD1. The length of the CDR3 is 13 residues. V gave up 6 bases and J gave up 4 bases; unmatched junction bases: 3. Germline V CDR1 and CDR2: SNHLY, FYNNEI. The CDR3 region is CASSQGENQPQHF. In DNA form, the CDR3 reads TGTGCCAGCAGCCAGGGGGAAAATCAGCCCCAGCATTTT.

The CDR3 protein is CASSLTGKTEAFF. The DNA for the CDR3 is TGCGCCAGCAGCTTGACGGGAAAGACTGAAGCTTTCTTT. The chain combines TRBV5-1 with TRBJ1-1; no reliable D call. The ends were cut back, 1 base at V and 5 bases at J, with 9 bases in the middle. Per germline, CDR1 SGHRS and CDR2 YFSETQ. The CDR3 is 13 residues long.

The chain recombines TRBV27 with TRBJ2-3; tentative D call: TRBD1 (6 bases). V dropped 7 bases and J dropped 11 bases, with 16 bases sitting between them. Germline CDR1 reads MNHEY; CDR2 reads SMNVEV (reference sequence). The CDR3 runs to 12 residues. The CDR3 loop is CASTQGGQKQYF. DNA for the CDR3: TGTGCCAGCACCCAAGGAGGACAGAAGCAGTATTTT.

The sample holds a few counts of this clone. This chain uses TRBV28 with TRBJ1-2, with a weak D call TRBD1 (6 bases). The V and J ends lost 5 bases and 6 bases respectively, with 16 bases between them. CDR1 and CDR2 from the germline V gene are MDHEN and SYDVKM. This CDR3 has 14 amino acids. CDR3 amino acids: CASSLYRVIDGYTF. The CDR3 DNA is TGTGCCAGCAGTCTTTACAGGGTAATAGATGGCTACACCTTC.

This clone was observed a few times. The chain links TRBV5-1 to TRBJ1-3, with D uncertain. This CDR3 region has 14 residues. From germline, CDR1 is SGHRS and CDR2 YFSETQ. Trimming removed 4 bases at V and 4 bases at J, with 12 bases between. The CDR3 sequence is CASSHSGSGNTIYF. For the CDR3, the DNA is TGCGCCAGCAGCCACTCAGGATCCGGAAACACCATATATTTT.

The chain combines TRBV20-1 with TRBJ2-3; D not resolved. The germline CDR1 and CDR2 sequences are DFQATT and SNEGSKA (reference sequence). CDR3 size: 11 residues. The V end was cut by 7 bases, the J end by 2 bases, with 7 bases between. The CDR3, as DNA: TGCAGTGTGATGGACACAGATACGCAGTATTTT. Protein product: CSVMDTDTQYF.

CDR3 sequence reads: CASSPGQGRSNQPQHF. The CDR3 DNA reads TGTGCCAGCAGTCCCGGACAGGGTCGGAGCAATCAGCCCCAGCATTTT. V gene TRBV27 combines with J gene TRBJ1-5; 8 nucleotides line up with TRBD1. The germline CDR1 and CDR2 sequences are MNHEY and SMNVEV (reference sequence). The CDR3 totals 16 residues. Trimming at V came to 5 bases and at J to 1 base, leaving 7 bases not matched to a gene.

Only one count was recorded for this clone. V is TRBV11-1 and J is TRBJ2-3; D remains ambiguous. The CDR3 consists of 12 residues. V was clipped by 8 bases and J by 2 bases, with 8 bases between them. CDR1 SGHAT and CDR2 FQDESV come from the germline V gene (reference sequence). CDR3 in DNA: TGTGCCAGCTCCTCGTACACAGATACGCAGTATTTT. Its protein is CASSSYTDTQYF.

The rearrangement uses TRBV5-4 and TRBJ2-3; unclear D gene. The CDR3 is 14 amino acids. V lost 4 bases and J lost 2, with 11 bases in between. Looked up from germline, CDR1 is SGHNT and CDR2 is YYREEE (reference sequence). The CDR3 loop reads CASSLRTNTDTQYF. The CDR3 DNA follows: TGTGCCAGCAGCCTCCGGACCAACACAGATACGCAGTATTTT.

The table lists this clone with a count of one. The CDR3 is CASSSGHLLHF. The CDR3 DNA follows: TGTGCCAGCAGTTCGGGACACCTTTTGCATTTT. The chain joins TRBV6-5 to TRBJ1-5, with D possibly TRBD1 on 6 matching bases. This CDR3 is built from 11 residues. V lost 4 bases and J 15 bases, leaving 13 bases between the germline ends. Germline lookup yields CDR1 MNHEY and CDR2 SVGAGI.

The rearrangement joins TRBV6-5 to TRBJ2-1; no firm D call. Looked up from germline, CDR1 is MNHEY and CDR2 is SVGAGI. This CDR3 region has 11 residues. V lost 4 bases to trimming and J lost 8 bases, with 6 bases between them. In nucleotides, the CDR3 is TGTGCCAGCAGTTTCCTGGATGAGCAGTTCTTC. This sequence encodes CASSFLDEQFF.

This clone was counted between two and nine times. CDR3: CASTHRTGNEQFF. CDR3 in DNA: TGTGCCAGCACCCACCGGACAGGGAACGAGCAGTTCTTC. This chain connects TRBV27 to TRBJ2-1, with TRBD1 matching 8 bases. The CDR3 is 13 residues long. V shed 7 bases, J shed 10 bases, and the junction held 9 bases outside the gene matches. Germline V gives CDR1 MNHEY, CDR2 SMNVEV (reference sequence).

V is TRBV29-1 and J is TRBJ1-3; 11 nucleotides agree with TRBD1. Germline-derived CDR1 and CDR2 are SQVTM and ANQGSEA. The length of the CDR3 is 15 residues. Trimming at V came to 6 bases and at J to 3 bases, leaving 7 bases not matched to a gene. CDR3 DNA sequence: TGCAGCGTGTGGACAGGGGGCGTCTTTGGAAACACCATATATTTT. Protein product: CSVWTGGVFGNTIYF.

The chain links TRBV7-9 to TRBJ2-7; unclear D gene. Germline CDR1 and CDR2: SEHNR and FQNEAQ (reference sequence). Trimming stripped 0 bases from V and 2 bases from J, with 11 bases between. The CDR3 has 15 residues. Here the CDR3 DNA reads TGTGCCAGCAGCTTAGCTCGGCGGTTACCCTACGAGCAGTACTTC. Its protein is CASSLARRLPYEQYF.

This chain uses TRBV4-1 with TRBJ2-7; no reliable D call. Germline V lookup: CDR1 MGHRA, CDR2 YSYEKL. The CDR3 is 15 amino acids. V was clipped by 1 base and J by 0 bases, with 10 bases between them. Here the CDR3 reads CASSQVSGPSYEQYF. Written as DNA, the CDR3 is TGCGCCAGCAGCCAAGTCTCGGGCCCCTCCTACGAGCAGTACTTC.

The V gene is TRBV4-1, the J gene TRBJ2-1, with D tentatively TRBD1 or TRBD2 (6 bases each). CDR1 is MGHRA, CDR2 YSYEKL, per germline. The CDR3 covers 16 residues. Trimming removed 1 base from V and 3 bases from J, with 13 bases in between. CDR3 in DNA: TGCGCCAGCAGCCAAGGGGGGCTAGCGAACTACAATGAGCAGTTCTTC. Its translation is CASSQGGLANYNEQFF.

This clone appeared once. V and J are TRBV15 and TRBJ1-2, with 7 positions matching TRBD1. The trim removed 2 bases at V and 1 base at J, leaving 7 bases unmatched. The CDR3 covers 16 residues. The V gene's germline CDR1 is LNHNV and CDR2 YYDKDF (reference sequence). CDR3 coding DNA: TGTGCCACCAGCAGATCTATGGACAGGTTTAACTATGGCTACACCTTC. It is translated as CATSRSMDRFNYGYTF. The whole variable domain, filled in from reference TRBV15 and TRBJ1-2, reads DAMVIQNPRYQVTQFGKPVTLSCSQTLNHNVMYWYQQKSSQAPKLLFHYYDKDFNNEADTPDNFQSRRPNTSFCFLDIRSPGLGDTAMYLCATSRSMDRFNYGYTFGSGTRLTVV.

The chain is built from TRBV4-1 and TRBJ1-2, with D unresolved. CDR3 length equals 14 residues. Trimming took off 2 bases at V and 3 bases at J, with 10 bases between the two ends. Germline V gene lookup returns CDR1 MGHRA and CDR2 YSYEKL. The CDR3 reads CASSQLLVDYGYTF. CDR3 sequence (DNA): TGCGCCAGCAGCCAATTGTTGGTAGACTATGGCTACACCTTC.

The V gene is TRBV27, the J gene TRBJ2-3; D not resolved. The CDR3 is 13 residues long. Trimming removed 3 bases at V and 1 base at J, with 5 bases between. Germline V gene sequence: CDR1 MNHEY, CDR2 SMNVEV (reference sequence). The CDR3 DNA sequence: TGTGCCAGCAGTTTCCAGGGCACAGATACGCAGTATTTT. Protein: CASSFQGTDTQYF.

This chain connects TRBV13 to TRBJ2-5, with 12 bases that match TRBD2. V was pared by 4 bases and J by 1 base, with 1 base of the junction left unmatched. This CDR3 is 15 amino acids long. Germline lookup yields CDR1 PRHDT and CDR2 FYEKMQ (reference sequence). The CDR3 DNA reads TGTGCCAGCAGCTGGGGACTAGCGGGCCAAGAGACCCAGTACTTC. Its protein is CASSWGLAGQETQYF.